Below, 24 T cell receptor beta chains from the same sample are listed, as sequenced in a study of blood T cell repertoires in COVID-19 (dated by TCRdb to about 2020). Library preparation employed the immunoSEQ multiplex PCR assay. This is the immuneACCESS table as TCRdb keeps it, with only in-frame sequences that have V and J called. A part of the clones is gone; compared with another copy, unresolved V genes explain less than half, and the rest is unexplained. The sample data list some 62,000 clones, and around 80% of these were observed just once. The ten biggest clones cover approximately 20% of the sample. The specimen was peripheral blood. The receptors come from a woman older than 75 with active or convalescent COVID-19.

V is TRBV29-1 and J is TRBJ2-6; D not resolved. CDR3 length equals 13 residues. V was pared by 4 bases and J by 0 bases, with 4 bases between. Germline V gene lookup returns CDR1 SQVTM and CDR2 ANQGSEA. The CDR3 region has the DNA TGCAGCGTTGCCAACTCTGGGGCCAACGTCCTGACTTTC. Translated, it gives CSVANSGANVLTF. Drawing the rest from reference TRBV29-1 and TRBJ2-6, the complete variable domain is SAVISQKPSRDICQRGTSLTIQCQVDSQVTMMFWYRQQPGQSLTLIATANQGSEATYESGFVIDKFPISRPNLTFSTLTVSNMSPEDSSIYLCSVANSGANVLTFGAGSRLTVL.

V is TRBV5-1 and J is TRBJ2-1, with 7 bases identical to TRBD1. The germline V gene encodes CDR1 SGHRS and CDR2 YFSETQ. The CDR3 contains 14 residues. Trimming at V came to 0 bases and at J to 7 bases, leaving 4 bases not matched to a gene. CDR3 in amino acids: CASSLGGQSNEQFF. The CDR3 nucleotides read TGCGCCAGCAGCTTGGGGGGACAGTCTAATGAGCAGTTCTTC.

The chain recombines TRBV6-4 with TRBJ2-1; 10 bases are shared with TRBD2. V trimming: 4 bases; J trimming: 13 bases; junction bases outside the gene matches: 16. Looked up from germline, CDR1 is MRHNA and CDR2 is SNTAGT. The length of the CDR3 is 16 residues. The CDR3: CASSAEAGGTPTSQFF. The CDR3 DNA is TGTGCCAGCAGTGCCGAAGCGGGGGGGACACCTACCTCTCAGTTCTTC.

The rearrangement joins TRBV2 to TRBJ2-1; 10 bases agree with TRBD1. The V gene's germline CDR1 is SNHLY and CDR2 FYNNEI. J lost 6 bases, V lost 6 bases, and 11 bases had no gene match. This CDR3 has 16 amino acids. This CDR3 reads CASRASRDRGFNEQFF. In DNA, the CDR3 is TGTGCCAGCAGAGCAAGCCGGGACAGGGGATTCAATGAGCAGTTCTTC.

The rearrangement links TRBV6-5 to TRBJ1-2; 7 positions match TRBD1. From germline, CDR1 is MNHEY and CDR2 SVGAGI. The CDR3 is 13 amino acids. J lost 7 bases, V lost 2 bases, and 4 bases had no gene match. The CDR3 nucleotides read TGTGCCAGCAGTTACGCCAACAGGGGTGGCTACACCTTC. Encoded protein: CASSYANRGGYTF.

J is TRBJ2-7 and V is TRBV6-5, with a possible D match to TRBD1 (6 bases). Germline V CDR1 and CDR2: MNHEY, SVGAGI. The length of the CDR3 is 12 residues. The V gene lost 8 bases and the J gene lost 7 bases, with 15 bases spanning the gap. The CDR3 DNA reads as TGTGCCAGCCGATCAGGGGCGCCGGAGCAGTACTTC. Encoded protein: CASRSGAPEQYF.

V usage is TRBV10-3 and J usage is TRBJ2-3; D remains unclear. Trimming took off 6 bases at V and 1 base at J, with 11 bases between the two ends. Germline V CDR1 and CDR2: ENHRY, SYGVKD. This CDR3 contains 14 residues. CDR3 coding DNA: TGTGCCATCAGGAGGTCTCTGGGCACAGATACGCAGTATTTT. This codes for CAIRRSLGTDTQYF.

This CDR3 reads CASSPARSYSNQPQHF. The CDR3 DNA follows: TGTGCCAGTAGCCCGGCCCGGAGTTATAGCAATCAGCCCCAGCATTTT. The chain recombines TRBV19 with TRBJ1-5; no definite D call. CDR1 and CDR2 from the germline V gene are LNHDA and SQIVND (reference sequence). The CDR3 covers 16 residues. V lost 6 bases, J lost 0 bases, and 15 bases lay in between.

The chain recombines TRBV6-5 with TRBJ1-1; 7 nucleotides match TRBD1. This CDR3 has 15 residues. V shed 2 bases and J 2 bases; nucleotides not matched to a gene: 5. Germline V gene data show CDR1 as MNHEY and CDR2 as SVGAGI. CDR3 sequence reads: CASSYGDRTNTEAFF. The CDR3 DNA sequence: TGTGCCAGCAGTTACGGGGACAGAACTAACACTGAAGCTTTCTTT.

In DNA form, the CDR3 reads TGCAGCGTTGAAGTGGGACAGGGGGCTGGAGGCTACACCTTC. Amino acids: CSVEVGQGAGGYTF. The chain couples TRBV29-1 to TRBJ1-2; 12 bases fit TRBD1. V gave up 1 base and J gave up 8 bases; unmatched junction bases: 5. CDR3 size: 14 residues. The germline V gene encodes CDR1 SQVTM and CDR2 ANQGSEA. The full variable domain, in which reference TRBV29-1 and TRBJ1-2 provide the parts outside the CDR3, is SAVISQKPSRDICQRGTSLTIQCQVDSQVTMMFWYRQQPGQSLTLIATANQGSEATYESGFVIDKFPISRPNLTFSTLTVSNMSPEDSSIYLCSVEVGQGAGGYTFGSGTRLTVV.

The V and J genes are TRBV2 and TRBJ1-1; D unresolved. The CDR3 spans 13 residues. V was clipped by 3 bases and J by 1 base, with 6 bases between them. Germline V gene sequence: CDR1 SNHLY, CDR2 FYNNEI. The CDR3 DNA sequence: TGTGCCAGCAGTGATACAGCGAACACTGAAGCTTTCTTT. This encodes CASSDTANTEAFF.

The V call is TRBV5-1, the J call TRBJ2-7; 7 positions agree with TRBD1. The CDR3 spans 14 residues. Germline-derived CDR1 and CDR2 are SGHRS and YFSETQ. Losses at the gene ends were 5 bases for V and 5 bases for J; bases not matched to a gene: 10. Written as DNA, the CDR3 is TGCGCCAGCAGGTGGGCAGGGGGTACGGACGAGCAGTACTTC. Its translation: CASRWAGGTDEQYF.

This chain links TRBV7-9 with TRBJ2-5, with D hard to call. The germline V gene has CDR1 SEHNR and CDR2 FQNEAQ (reference sequence). This CDR3 comprises 13 residues. V gave up 0 bases and J gave up 2 bases, with 4 bases separating them. DNA for the CDR3: TGTGCCAGCAGCTTAGCCAGGCAAGAGACCCAGTACTTC. Residues: CASSLARQETQYF.

The V and J genes are TRBV30 and TRBJ1-1; no firm D call. This CDR3 is 11 amino acids long. CDR1 and CDR2 (germline): GTSNPN, SVGIG (reference sequence). V was shortened by 1 base and J by 11 bases, with 11 bases between the two germline ends. This CDR3 is CAWSDHRDAFF. Here the CDR3 DNA reads TGTGCCTGGAGTGACCACCGGGATGCTTTCTTT.

J is TRBJ1-1 and V is TRBV13, with 7 bases identical to TRBD1. This CDR3 is 15 amino acids long. From germline, CDR1 is PRHDT and CDR2 FYEKMQ (reference sequence). V was pared by 9 bases and J by 0 bases, with 10 bases of the junction left unmatched. CDR3 nucleotides: TGTGCCAGTTGGAGTATAGGGACAGTGAACACTGAAGCTTTCTTT. Its translation: CASWSIGTVNTEAFF.

The chain uses TRBV12-5 and TRBJ1-1; no clear D gene. Germline CDR1 reads LGHNT; CDR2 reads FRNRAP. Between the trimmed V and J ends, which lost 3 bases and 5 bases, there was a span of 7 bases. This CDR3 spans 12 amino acids. CDR3 amino acids: CASGLLYTEAFF. The CDR3 DNA follows: TGTGCTAGTGGTTTACTCTATACTGAAGCTTTCTTT.

The chain combines TRBV19 with TRBJ2-7; D might be TRBD1 (6 bases). The CDR3 loop spans 17 amino acids. Trimming left V 5 bases short and J 6 bases short, with 26 bases between. Germline V gene sequence: CDR1 LNHDA, CDR2 SQIVND (reference sequence). The CDR3: CASSPVFRRDTSLEQYF. The CDR3 DNA reads as TGTGCCAGTAGTCCGGTTTTTCGCCGGGACACATCTCTCGAGCAGTACTTC.

This chain links TRBV20-1 with TRBJ1-2, with a possible D match to TRBD1 (6 bases). V lost 3 bases to trimming and J lost 5 bases, with 22 bases between them. This CDR3 contains 16 residues. Germline lookup yields CDR1 DFQATT and CDR2 SNEGSKA (reference sequence). The CDR3 DNA follows: TGCAGTGCTAGTAATGATGGGGCGGCCAGGGGATATGGCTACACCTTC. As protein: CSASNDGAARGYGYTF.

The genes are TRBV11-2 and TRBJ2-2, with D possibly matching TRBD1 (5 bases). Trimming removed 5 bases at V and 0 bases at J, with 10 bases between. This CDR3 has 15 residues. Looked up from germline, CDR1 is SGHAT and CDR2 is FQNNGV. The CDR3, as DNA: TGTGCCAGCAGCATCTCAGGGACGAACACCGGGGAGCTGTTTTTT. Its translation: CASSISGTNTGELFF. The variable domain in full, completed from reference TRBV11-2 and TRBJ2-2, reads EAGVAQSPRYKIIEKRQSVAFWCNPISGHATLYWYQQILGQGPKLLIQFQNNGVVDDSQLPKDRFSAERLKGVDSTLKIQPAKLEDSAVYLCASSISGTNTGELFFGEGSRLTVL.

There are a few counts of this clone. This chain joins TRBV7-8 and TRBJ2-7; D call uncertain. Germline V gives CDR1 SGHVS, CDR2 FQNEAQ. The CDR3 sequence is 14 residues long. V gave up 1 base and J gave up 10 bases, with 17 bases separating them. CDR3 in DNA: TGTGCCAGCAGCTTAGTCGGTTTCAGCGAACCCCAGTACTTC. This encodes CASSLVGFSEPQYF.

The gene calls are TRBV2 and TRBJ2-7; TRBD1 aligns across 7 bases. The J segment lost 4 bases and the V segment lost 4 bases, leaving 4 bases of the junction unmatched. Germline assignment: CDR1 SNHLY and CDR2 FYNNEI. This CDR3 region has 13 residues. The CDR3 sequence: CASSGDSAYEQYF. CDR3 in DNA: TGTGCCAGCAGTGGGGACAGTGCGTACGAGCAGTACTTC.

The rearrangement joins TRBV30 to TRBJ2-5; no definite D call. The germline V and J ends were trimmed by 5 bases and 0 bases, with 13 bases remaining between them. Germline loops: CDR1 GTSNPN, CDR2 SVGIG (reference sequence). The CDR3 loop spans 14 amino acids. CDR3 region: CAWSPPAYQETQYF. The CDR3 bases are TGTGCCTGGTCCCCACCCGCGTACCAAGAGACCCAGTACTTC.

This clone was found a few times. CDR3 nucleotide sequence: TGTGCCAGCAGCCAAGAATCGGCAGGCAACTATGGCTACACCTTC. This sequence encodes CASSQESAGNYGYTF. The chain links TRBV3-1 (or the pseudogene TRBV3-2) to TRBJ1-2; D gene unclear. V shed 0 bases and J shed 2 bases, with 10 bases lying between them. The CDR3 consists of 15 residues. Germline assignment: CDR1 LGHDT and CDR2 YNNKEL (reference sequence).

This clone showed up just once. This rearrangement joins TRBV5-1 to TRBJ2-7, with 12 bases aligning to TRBD2. CDR3 length: 17 residues. Germline loops: CDR1 SGHRS, CDR2 YFSETQ. V lost 4 bases and J lost 3; bases outside the gene matches: 11. CDR3 amino acids: CASSQRSSGGANYEQYF. CDR3 DNA: TGCGCCAGCAGCCAAAGATCTAGCGGGGGGGCTAACTACGAGCAGTACTTC. The full variable domain, in which reference TRBV5-1 and TRBJ2-7 provide the parts outside the CDR3, is KAGVTQTPRYLIKTRGQQVTLSCSPISGHRSVSWYQQTPGQGLQFLFEYFSETQRNKGNFPGRFSGRQFSNSRSEMNVSTLELGDSALYLCASSQRSSGGANYEQYFGPGTRLTVT.